Listed below are T cell receptor beta chains from one sample, sequenced in a study of metastatic and nonmetastatic thyroid tumors. TCRdb called clones again from the PCR reads with MiXCR. The repertoire has approximately 15,000 clones, over 3.5% of them found once; the top ten carry less than 25%. The specimen was tumor tissue. The receptor source for this set is a female donor with papillary thyroid cancer or a benign thyroid nodule (not recorded which). Some clones in this sample may be carry-over from other donors' samples. The CDR3 runs from the conserved cysteine through the conserved F or W. Fields, in order: CDR3 length, J gene, V gene, clone size, CDR3 protein. Part of the rows lack a size; the others show once, few, many or a class for expanded clones.

13,TRBJ2-7,TRBV6-1,-,CASSTQGRDEQYF
15,TRBJ1-5,TRBV7-8,few,CASSAMHGSNQPQHF
12,TRBJ1-1,TRBV12-3/TRBV12-4,-,CASSLGITEAFF
13,TRBJ1-1,TRBV11-3,few,CASSADMNTEAFF
13,TRBJ1-5,TRBV6-1,few,CASIGDTGQPQHF
15,TRBJ2-2,TRBV7-2,-,CAGRSGGANTGELFF
15,TRBJ2-5,TRBV6-1,few,CASSLTSGSYETQYF
13,TRBJ1-2,TRBV5-4,few,CASSLESSYGYTF
12,TRBJ2-7,TRBV6-1,few,CASRVSSYEQYF
13,TRBJ2-5,TRBV30,-,CAWSPGLAETQYF
16,TRBJ2-7,TRBV28,few,CASILPTGLVGYEQYF
12,TRBJ1-2,TRBV6-1,few,CASSAQGYGYTF
15,TRBJ1-2,TRBV19,-,CASSIGRAPRDGYTF
14,TRBJ1-1,TRBV6-1,many,CASSTTGDNTEAFF
10,TRBJ2-7,TRBV20-1,medium-sized,CSAGAYEQYF
15,TRBJ1-5,TRBV28,few,CASSLPQGGNQPQHF
13,TRBJ2-7,TRBV20-1,-,CSAPGTGINEQYF
15,TRBJ1-3,TRBV6-2/TRBV6-3,-,CASSGNMGSGNTIYF
14,TRBJ2-1,TRBV7-3,medium-sized,CASSLLGSHNEQFF
14,TRBJ2-5,TRBV7-3,few,CASSKTSWDETQYF
12,TRBJ1-2,TRBV28,few,CASRGGAIGYTF
15,TRBJ2-7,TRBV6-1,many,CASSVRLAGNYEQYF
13,TRBJ2-5,TRBV6-9,-,CASSYGAWETQYF
13,TRBJ1-2,TRBV28,-,CASSPGQEYGYTF
15,TRBJ2-7,TRBV27,-,CASSLGPGLVYEQYF
15,TRBJ1-6,TRBV24-1,few,CATSEGRRPNSPLHF
15,TRBJ1-1,TRBV12-3/TRBV12-4,medium-sized,CASRKGSPRNTEAFF
13,TRBJ1-1,TRBV27,few,CASSFDQGTEAFF
15,TRBJ2-3,TRBV6-4,few,CASSDSTSGGNTQYF
14,TRBJ1-5,TRBV6-2/TRBV6-3,-,CASSYSGGHQPQHF
13,TRBJ1-2,TRBV7-2,few,CASSLAALYGYTF
15,TRBJ2-3,TRBV5-1,-,CASSLVAGGTDTQYF
15,TRBJ2-5,TRBV7-3,-,CASSSGTGLQETQYF
15,TRBJ2-7,TRBV5-1,few,CASSLRWASSYEQYF
17,TRBJ2-1,TRBV7-8,few,CASSLATSVGSYNEQFF
17,TRBJ2-1,TRBV27,-,CASSSSQWDSINNEQFF
14,TRBJ2-2,TRBV19,-,CASSIDWYTGELFF
13,TRBJ2-3,TRBV20-1,once,CSARLPSTDTQYF
15,TRBJ2-7,TRBV6-9,-,CASIYLVQESYEQYF
15,TRBJ2-2,TRBV9,-,CATSEAQEHTGELFF
15,TRBJ2-2,TRBV28,few,CASSSGQGDTGELFF
13,TRBJ1-1,TRBV6-2/TRBV6-3,-,CASSIGPNTEAFF
15,TRBJ1-1,TRBV28,-,CASSLYLGHITEAFF
13,TRBJ1-5,TRBV2,-,CASSGVGNQPQHF
14,TRBJ1-4,TRBV6-1,few,CASLFPGTGEKLFF